A selection of T cell receptor beta chains follows, all from one sample in a study of breast tumors, draining lymph nodes, adjacent tissues. One entry per CDR3 protein, called by TCRdb with MiXCR from the multiplex PCR reads. The sample shows fewer than 150,000 distinct CDR3 sequences, approximately 22% of them seen only once. The specimen was axillary lymph node tissue. The receptor source for this set is a female donor with breast cancer. Some clones in this sample may be carry-over from other donors' samples. Each CDR3 is given with its conserved first and last residue. A D gene is named only where the DNA matches it firmly. Clone size is not always given. Where it is, it says once, few, many or a class for expanded clones.

d_gene: TRBD1; v_gene: TRBV20-1; j_gene: TRBJ1-3; abundance: many; CDR3nt: TGCAGTGCTAGGAGGGACAGCCGAAACTCTGGAAACACCATATATTTT; CDR3aa: CSARRDSRNSGNTIYF
d_gene: -; v_gene: TRBV4-1; j_gene: TRBJ2-7; abundance: many; CDR3nt: TGCGCCAGCAGCCAGGCCCCCTTGGGTAGCTACGAGCAGTACTTC; CDR3aa: CASSQAPLGSYEQYF
d_gene: TRBD2; v_gene: TRBV3-1; j_gene: TRBJ2-7; abundance: many; CDR3nt: TGTGCCAGCAGCCAACCGCGAGGACTAGCGGGAGGGCTGCTATACGAGCAGTACTTC; CDR3aa: CASSQPRGLAGGLLYEQYF
d_gene: -; v_gene: TRBV19; j_gene: TRBJ2-7; abundance: many; CDR3nt: TGTGCCAGTAGTCGGCCAGCGGGTGAAAGCTACGAGCAGTACTTC; CDR3aa: CASSRPAGESYEQYF
d_gene: TRBD2; v_gene: TRBV3-1; j_gene: TRBJ2-1; abundance: -; CDR3nt: TGTGCCTGCAGCCAAGTGACTAGCGGGAGCTCCTACAATGAGCAGTTCTTC; CDR3aa: CACSQVTSGSSYNEQFF
d_gene: -; v_gene: TRBV6-1; j_gene: TRBJ2-1; abundance: many; CDR3nt: TGTGCCAGCAGTGCAGGGGATGAGTACAATGAGCAGTTCTTC; CDR3aa: CASSAGDEYNEQFF
d_gene: -; v_gene: TRBV18; j_gene: TRBJ1-5; abundance: many; CDR3nt: TGTGCCAGCTCACCGTCGGGGTTCCTCAATCAGCCCCAGCATTTT; CDR3aa: CASSPSGFLNQPQHF
d_gene: TRBD2; v_gene: TRBV5-8; j_gene: TRBJ2-6; abundance: many; CDR3nt: TGTGCCAGCAGCTTGGGACTAGCGGGAGAATCCGGGGCCAACGTCCTGACTTTC; CDR3aa: CASSLGLAGESGANVLTF
d_gene: TRBD1; v_gene: TRBV6-1; j_gene: TRBJ2-2; abundance: -; CDR3nt: TGTGCCAGCAGTGAAGCTGCGAGGGGTCTACAGGGGGAGAGCACCGGGGAGCTGTTTTTT; CDR3aa: CASSEAARGLQGESTGELFF
d_gene: TRBD1; v_gene: TRBV28; j_gene: TRBJ1-4; abundance: -; CDR3nt: TGTGCCAGCAGTTTTCGGACAGGGAATGAAAAACTGTTTTTT; CDR3aa: CASSFRTGNEKLFF
d_gene: -; v_gene: TRBV25-1; j_gene: TRBJ1-2; abundance: many; CDR3nt: TGTGCCAGCAGTGACCCCCTTGGGGGAGGATCCGTAAATGGCTACACCTTC; CDR3aa: CASSDPLGGGSVNGYTF
d_gene: TRBD2; v_gene: TRBV5-6; j_gene: TRBJ2-3; abundance: many; CDR3nt: TGTGCCAGCAGCTTTGGACTAGCGAGCACAGATACGCAGTATTTT; CDR3aa: CASSFGLASTDTQYF
d_gene: TRBD1; v_gene: TRBV3-1; j_gene: TRBJ2-7; abundance: -; CDR3nt: TGTGCCAGCAGCCCCCCGGGACAGGATATATCCCACGAGCAGTACTTC; CDR3aa: CASSPPGQDISHEQYF
d_gene: -; v_gene: TRBV6-1; j_gene: TRBJ2-3; abundance: many; CDR3nt: TGTGCCAGCAGTGAATCTCAGGCAGATACGCAGTATTTT; CDR3aa: CASSESQADTQYF
d_gene: TRBD2; v_gene: TRBV7-9; j_gene: TRBJ2-1; abundance: -; CDR3nt: TGTGCCAGTCACGCTAGCGGCGACAATGAGCAGTTCTTC; CDR3aa: CASHASGDNEQFF
d_gene: TRBD1; v_gene: TRBV7-6; j_gene: TRBJ2-5; abundance: many; CDR3nt: TGTGCCAGCAGCGACAGGGGGGGGGCCCAGTACTTC; CDR3aa: CASSDRGGAQYF
d_gene: TRBD1; v_gene: TRBV7-9; j_gene: TRBJ2-7; abundance: many; CDR3nt: TGTGCCAGCAGCTTGTGGGACAGAAACTACGAGCAGTACTTC; CDR3aa: CASSLWDRNYEQYF
d_gene: -; v_gene: TRBV20-1; j_gene: TRBJ1-5; abundance: many; CDR3nt: TGCAGTTTCCTTAGACACACTACTCAGCCCCAGCATTTT; CDR3aa: CSFLRHTTQPQHF
d_gene: -; v_gene: TRBV19; j_gene: TRBJ1-4; abundance: many; CDR3nt: TGTGCCAGTACGTGGGGGGCGCAGGGGAATGAAAAACTGTTTTTT; CDR3aa: CASTWGAQGNEKLFF
d_gene: -; v_gene: TRBV30; j_gene: TRBJ2-1; abundance: many; CDR3nt: TGTGCCTGGAGTGCGTTATGGCCACGGGAAAATGAGCAGTTCTTC; CDR3aa: CAWSALWPRENEQFF
d_gene: -; v_gene: TRBV5-5; j_gene: TRBJ2-1; abundance: few; CDR3nt: TGTGCCAGCAGCTTAGGACCCTATGGCTCCTACAATGAGCAGTTCTTC; CDR3aa: CASSLGPYGSYNEQFF
d_gene: TRBD2; v_gene: TRBV11-3; j_gene: TRBJ2-3; abundance: many; CDR3nt: TGTGCCAGCAGCTCCCCGGGGGGGACCTTGACTAGTGGGAGAGTGGATACGCAGTATTTT; CDR3aa: CASSSPGGTLTSGRVDTQYF
d_gene: TRBD1; v_gene: TRBV3-1; j_gene: TRBJ1-4; abundance: few; CDR3nt: TGTGCCAGCAGCCAGTCCGGGACAGGGGCGGTTACTAATGAAAAACTGTTTTTT; CDR3aa: CASSQSGTGAVTNEKLFF
d_gene: TRBD1; v_gene: TRBV2; j_gene: TRBJ2-1; abundance: many; CDR3nt: TGTGCCAGCAGTAGGACAGGGGGCGCTGGCAATGAGCAGTTCTTC; CDR3aa: CASSRTGGAGNEQFF
d_gene: TRBD2; v_gene: TRBV20-1; j_gene: TRBJ2-5; abundance: many; CDR3nt: TGCAGTGCTAACCGACTAGCGGGACCCCAACCGTACTTC; CDR3aa: CSANRLAGPQPYF
d_gene: -; v_gene: TRBV18; j_gene: TRBJ2-5; abundance: -; CDR3nt: TGTGCCAGCTCACCGACGTGGGGCAAAGAGACCCAGTACTTC; CDR3aa: CASSPTWGKETQYF
d_gene: TRBD2; v_gene: TRBV7-9; j_gene: TRBJ2-7; abundance: many; CDR3nt: TGTGCCAGCACCCCCCAGGGAACTAGCGGCTCGGGGAACGAGCAGTACTTC; CDR3aa: CASTPQGTSGSGNEQYF
d_gene: -; v_gene: TRBV4-1; j_gene: TRBJ1-3; abundance: few; CDR3nt: TGCGCCAGCAGCCAAGAAAGGTTTGGGCTCTCTGGAAACACCATATATTTT; CDR3aa: CASSQERFGLSGNTIYF
d_gene: TRBD2; v_gene: TRBV28; j_gene: TRBJ2-5; abundance: -; CDR3nt: TGTGCCAGCAGTCCCGCGGGAGGGTCGTCAGAGACCCAGTACTTC; CDR3aa: CASSPAGGSSETQYF
d_gene: -; v_gene: TRBV28; j_gene: TRBJ1-2; abundance: many; CDR3nt: TGTGCCAGCAGTTTAATGAGGGAGTCCCTAGATGGCTACACCTTC; CDR3aa: CASSLMRESLDGYTF
d_gene: -; v_gene: TRBV25-1; j_gene: TRBJ1-6; abundance: -; CDR3nt: TGTGCCAGCGGTGAACGGGGGGATAATTCACCCCCCCACTTT; CDR3aa: CASGERGDNSPPHF
d_gene: TRBD1; v_gene: TRBV5-1; j_gene: TRBJ1-6; abundance: -; CDR3nt: TGCGCCAGCAGCTTTGGGGACAGGGCCTATGACTCACCCCTCCACTTT; CDR3aa: CASSFGDRAYDSPLHF
d_gene: -; v_gene: TRBV18; j_gene: TRBJ1-2; abundance: many; CDR3nt: TGTGCCAGCTCACCTGGTTTTGACAGGACCTATGGCTACACCTTC; CDR3aa: CASSPGFDRTYGYTF
d_gene: TRBD2; v_gene: TRBV11-3; j_gene: TRBJ2-5; abundance: many; CDR3nt: TGTGCCAGCAGCTTTAAGGAGGCACTAGCGGATGAGACCCAGTACTTC; CDR3aa: CASSFKEALADETQYF
d_gene: -; v_gene: TRBV20-1; j_gene: TRBJ1-2; abundance: many; CDR3nt: TGCAGTGCTAGTAACCTGGGAGGCTACACCTTC; CDR3aa: CSASNLGGYTF
d_gene: -; v_gene: TRBV19; j_gene: TRBJ2-7; abundance: many; CDR3nt: TGTGCCAGTAGTATCGGACCGCTCTCCTACGAGCAGTACTTC; CDR3aa: CASSIGPLSYEQYF